What follows describes a single TCR beta chain. This CDR3 spans 13 amino acids. Germline values: CDR1 LGHNA, CDR2 YNFKEQ. Trimming took 3 bases from V and 0 from J, leaving 6 bases between them. These data are taken from a study of OX40 agonist ivuxolimab in advanced cancers. In the study overall: Patients receiving dose escalation had hepatocellular carcinoma, melanoma, renal cell or head and neck cancer.

Sequencing used immunoSEQ multiplex PCR; TCRdb keeps in-frame clones, though not all of them. The repertoire holds tens of thousands of clones, with roughly 80% as singletons. The TCR sequence derives from an adult with an advanced solid tumor such as melanoma, head and neck, liver or kidney cancer. The rearrangement uses TRBV4-2 and TRBJ2-7, with TRBD1 as a possible D gene (6 bases). The source material was CD4+ or CD8+ T cells sorted from blood, sampled in a trial of the OX40 agonist ivuxolimab. In DNA form, the CDR3 reads TGTGCCAGCAGCCACAGGGGCTCCTACGAGCAGTACTTC. The encoded protein is CASSHRGSYEQYF.